This record concerns one T cell receptor beta chain sequence. What it binds is not known. The data were obtained in a study of T cells in Graves' hyperthyroidism and ophthalmopathy. Amplified TCR beta CDR3 regions derived from RNA transcripts. The study used the HTBI primer set for a first-round RT-PCR of the TCR CDR3. One entry per CDR3 protein, called by TCRdb with MiXCR from the multiplex PCR reads. The table has about 510,000 distinct CDR3 sequences, 14% seen once; the top ten hold approximately 15%. The study's findings and limits: Also found in blood were most expanded thyroid clonotypes above 0.001.

Patients aged 18 to 65 had newly diagnosed hyperthyroidism lasting under 2 months. The study left out patients who had uncontrolled infection, other autoimmune disease, pregnancy or lactation. Germline V CDR1 and CDR2: SNHLY, FYNNEI. The V segment lost 4 bases and the J segment 4 bases; nucleotides outside the gene matches: 7. The CDR3 runs 15 residues. The clonotype originates from a woman between 40 and 50 years old with Graves' hyperthyroidism. Sample: blood. This chain uses TRBV2 with TRBJ1-2; 9 bases match TRBD1. CDR3 loop: CASSGGTGRLYGYTF. For the CDR3, the DNA is TGTGCCAGCAGTGGGGGGACAGGGCGGCTCTATGGCTACACCTTC.